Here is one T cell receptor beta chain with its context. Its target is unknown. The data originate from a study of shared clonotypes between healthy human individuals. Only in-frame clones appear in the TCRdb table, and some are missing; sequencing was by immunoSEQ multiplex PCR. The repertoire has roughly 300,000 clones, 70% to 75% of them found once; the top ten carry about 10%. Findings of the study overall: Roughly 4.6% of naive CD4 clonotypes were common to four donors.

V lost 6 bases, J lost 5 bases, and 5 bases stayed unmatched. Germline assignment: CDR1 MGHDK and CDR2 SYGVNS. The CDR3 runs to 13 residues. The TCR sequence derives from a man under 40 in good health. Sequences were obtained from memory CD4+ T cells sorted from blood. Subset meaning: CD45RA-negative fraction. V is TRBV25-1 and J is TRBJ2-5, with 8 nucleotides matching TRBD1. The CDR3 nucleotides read TGTGCCAGCAGGCAGGGGGCGCGTGAGACCCAGTACTTC. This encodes CASRQGARETQYF.